The 22 T cell receptor beta chains below come from one sample, sequenced in a study of blood T cell repertoires in COVID-19. Assay: immunoSEQ multiplex PCR; the TCRdb copy retains only in-frame clones and omits some. The data contain 380,000 or so clones, more than 70% of them singletons. The sequencing input was peripheral blood. These receptors all come from a man aged 35 to 55 with acute or convalescent COVID-19.

As for this clone: This same CDR3 is encoded by further DNA sequences in the sample. The chain couples TRBV9 to TRBJ2-7, with 9 bases identical to TRBD1. CDR1 and CDR2 (germline): SGDLS, YYNGEE. This CDR3 has 13 amino acids. The ends lost 2 bases at V and 5 bases at J; junction bases unmatched: 2. The CDR3 region has the DNA TGTGCCAGCAGCGTGGGACAGGGCCACGAGCAGTACTTC. It encodes CASSVGQGHEQYF.

This chain connects TRBV7-8 to TRBJ2-3, with a tentative D call TRBD1 (5 bases). From germline, CDR1 is SGHVS and CDR2 FQNEAQ. CDR3 length: 14 residues. Between the trimmed V and J ends, which lost 3 bases and 2 bases, there was a span of 9 bases. The chain's CDR3 is CASSLTEATDTQYF. The CDR3 nucleotides read TGTGCCAGCAGCTTGACAGAGGCCACAGATACGCAGTATTTT.

This chain joins TRBV18 and TRBJ1-1; possible D gene TRBD1, 5 bases. Trimming pared 2 bases from V and 0 bases from J, leaving 10 bases between. The length of the CDR3 is 15 residues. The germline V gene has CDR1 KGHSH and CDR2 LQKENI. The DNA of the CDR3 is TGTGCCAGCTCACCAGGGGCAGGGATGAACACTGAAGCTTTCTTT. Translated: CASSPGAGMNTEAFF.

This rearrangement joins TRBV3-1 (or the pseudogene TRBV3-2) to TRBJ2-7; 8 nucleotides match TRBD1. The germline V gene encodes CDR1 LGHDT and CDR2 YNNKEL (reference sequence). This CDR3 contains 14 residues. V lost 1 base, J lost 7 bases, and 6 bases stayed unmatched. CDR3 coding DNA: TGTGCCAGCAGCCAAGGTTTCAGGGGGCCAGAGCAGTACTTC. Its translation: CASSQGFRGPEQYF.

V gene TRBV18 combines with J gene TRBJ1-1; D is ambiguous. This CDR3 contains 15 residues. Between the trimmed V and J ends, which lost 2 bases and 6 bases, there was a span of 16 bases. The V gene's germline CDR1 is KGHSH and CDR2 LQKENI. The CDR3 here is CASSPNNREGAEAFF. CDR3 nucleotides: TGTGCCAGCTCACCAAATAATAGAGAGGGAGCTGAAGCTTTCTTT.

V and J are TRBV29-1 and TRBJ1-1, with 7 bases aligning to TRBD1. Germline assignment: CDR1 SQVTM and CDR2 ANQGSEA. This CDR3 has 12 residues. The ends lost 4 bases at V and 4 bases at J; junction bases unmatched: 3. The CDR3 DNA follows: TGCAGCGTTGCAGGACAGGCCACTGAAGCTTTCTTT. Amino acid sequence: CSVAGQATEAFF.

The genes are TRBV10-3 and TRBJ2-7, with D tentatively TRBD1 (6 bases). The germline V gene has CDR1 ENHRY and CDR2 SYGVKD. Trimming took 0 bases from V and 8 from J, leaving 14 bases between them. The CDR3 runs to 14 residues. DNA of the CDR3: TGTGCCATCAGTGAGTCGCATACCGGGACACAGCAGTACTTC. It translates to CAISESHTGTQQYF.

The V and J genes are TRBV29-1 and TRBJ1-2, with D possibly TRBD1 on 5 matching bases. V was clipped by 7 bases and J by 7 bases, with 19 bases between them. Germline-derived CDR1 and CDR2 are SQVTM and ANQGSEA. This CDR3 contains 13 residues. For the CDR3, the DNA is TGCAGCGGCACAACTTCCGGGGGACGTGGCTACACCTTC. Residues: CSGTTSGGRGYTF.

In DNA form, the CDR3 reads TGTGCAATAAAGGGACATGACACAGATACGCAGTATTTT. Translating it yields CAIKGHDTDTQYF. The chain has TRBV27 and TRBJ2-3; TRBD1 might be the D (6 bases). Looked up from germline, CDR1 is MNHEY and CDR2 is SMNVEV (reference sequence). This CDR3 comprises 13 residues.

J is TRBJ1-6 and V is TRBV3-1 (or the pseudogene TRBV3-2); D is perhaps TRBD1 (6 bases). V was cut by 4 bases and J by 9 bases, with 28 bases left in between. CDR1 LGHDT and CDR2 YNNKEL come from the germline V gene (reference sequence). This CDR3 comprises 19 residues. CDR3 coding DNA: TGTGCCAGCAGCCCTTGGGGGATGGGAGGGGGTTTTGTCGGTTCACCCCTCCACTTT. This translates into CASSPWGMGGGFVGSPLHF.

The V call is TRBV24-1, the J call TRBJ1-6; D is ambiguous. The V gene's germline CDR1 is KGHDR and CDR2 SFDVKD. This CDR3 comprises 14 residues. Trimming removed 3 bases from V and 10 bases from J, with 12 bases in between. Here the CDR3 DNA reads TGTGCCACCAGTGATCAGGAAGTTAGGTCACCCCTCCACTTT. As protein: CATSDQEVRSPLHF.

The chain combines TRBV7-2 with TRBJ2-7; D not resolved. The length of the CDR3 is 13 residues. The V gene lost 4 bases and the J gene lost 6 bases, with 13 bases spanning the gap. CDR1 and CDR2 (germline): SGHTA, FQGNSA. CDR3 amino acids: CASSSFSESEQYF. CDR3 DNA: TGTGCCAGCAGCTCTTTCAGCGAATCCGAGCAGTACTTC.

The chain is built from TRBV28 and TRBJ2-3, with 8 bases matching TRBD1. From germline, CDR1 is MDHEN and CDR2 SYDVKM. The CDR3 covers 16 residues. The V segment lost 6 bases and the J segment 1 base; nucleotides outside the gene matches: 9. The CDR3 nucleotides read TGTGCCAGCAGAACCGACAGGGGAAGGGGCACAGATACGCAGTATTTT. Encoded protein: CASRTDRGRGTDTQYF.

Concerning this clone: A junction boundary mismatches the germline segment, possibly from a read error. This chain joins TRBV6-1 and TRBJ2-3, with 10 positions matching TRBD1. The CDR3 has 15 amino acids. The germline CDR1 and CDR2 sequences are MNHNS and SASEGT. DNA for the CDR3: TGTGCCAGCAGTAAAGCCGGGACAGGGGTAGATACGCAGTATTTT. Protein: CASSKAGTGVDTQYF.

The chain links TRBV12-5 to TRBJ2-3; perhaps TRBD2 as D (6 bases). Trimming cost V 2 bases and J 6 bases, with 12 bases left between them. This CDR3 has 14 amino acids. Per the germline V gene, CDR1 is LGHNT and CDR2 is FRNRAP. CDR3 amino acids: CASGLNWRGDTQYF. For the CDR3, the DNA is TGTGCTAGTGGTTTGAATTGGAGGGGTGATACGCAGTATTTT. The full variable domain, rest sourced from reference TRBV12-5 and TRBJ2-3, is DARVTQTPRHKVTEMGQEVTMRCQPILGHNTVFWYRQTMMQGLELLAYFRNRAPLDDSGMPKDRFSAEMPDATLATLKIQPSEPRDSAVYFCASGLNWRGDTQYFGPGTRLTVL.

The chain has TRBV9 and TRBJ2-1, with 10 bases lining up with TRBD2. Germline V CDR1 and CDR2: SGDLS, YYNGEE. The CDR3 runs to 16 residues. After removal of 0 bases from V and 6 bases from J, the junction contained 6 bases not matched to a gene. The CDR3 coding sequence is TGTGCCAGCAGCGTAGGGTCCAGCGGGGGGGCCAATGAGCAGTTCTTC. As protein: CASSVGSSGGANEQFF.

The chain employs TRBV5-1 and TRBJ1-1; TRBD1 might be the D (5 bases). The CDR3 has 18 residues. V was trimmed by 0 bases and J by 1 base, leaving 19 bases between them. CDR1 SGHRS and CDR2 YFSETQ come from the germline V gene. CDR3 coding DNA: TGCGCCAGCAGCTTGGTTTTGACTAGGTGGGGGTCGAACACTGAAGCTTTCTTT. This translates into CASSLVLTRWGSNTEAFF. Filled out from reference TRBV5-1 and TRBJ1-1, the complete variable domain reads KAGVTQTPRYLIKTRGQQVTLSCSPISGHRSVSWYQQTPGQGLQFLFEYFSETQRNKGNFPGRFSGRQFSNSRSEMNVSTLELGDSALYLCASSLVLTRWGSNTEAFFGQGTRLTVV.

This chain joins TRBV6-5 and TRBJ1-1; 8 nucleotides match TRBD1. The CDR3 is 13 amino acids. J gave up 2 bases and V 9 bases, and 5 bases lay outside the gene matches. Germline V gene lookup returns CDR1 MNHEY and CDR2 SVGAGI. The CDR3 region is CASRTGINTEAFF. In DNA form, the CDR3 reads TGTGCCAGTAGGACAGGGATTAACACTGAAGCTTTCTTT.

The chain links TRBV5-8 to TRBJ2-5, with a tentative D call TRBD1 (6 bases). V lost 4 bases and J lost 5, with 15 bases in between. The CDR3 has 14 amino acids. Germline V lookup: CDR1 SGHTS, CDR2 YDEGEE. The CDR3 DNA sequence: TGTGCCAGCAGCCCCTTTTGGGGGCGGGAGACCCAGTACTTC. Amino acids: CASSPFWGRETQYF.

The CDR3, as DNA: TGTGCCAGCTCACCACGGATCGCCGGGGGGCACTATGGCTACACCTTC. Translation gives CASSPRIAGGHYGYTF. The V gene is TRBV18, the J gene TRBJ1-2, with a tentative D call TRBD1 (6 bases). Trimming removed 1 base at V and 3 bases at J, with 15 bases between. The CDR3 consists of 16 residues. Per the germline V gene, CDR1 is KGHSH and CDR2 is LQKENI.

In nucleotides, the CDR3 is TGCAGCGTGACCACAGGGTTAGGCGGCTACACCTTC. This gives the protein CSVTTGLGGYTF. The chain links TRBV29-1 to TRBJ1-2; D perhaps matches TRBD1 (6 bases). V was pared by 6 bases and J by 8 bases, with 16 bases between. CDR3 length: 12 amino acids. Per germline, CDR1 SQVTM and CDR2 ANQGSEA.

This chain connects TRBV27 to TRBJ1-6; D is possibly TRBD1 (6 bases). CDR1 is MNHEY and CDR2 is SMNVEV in the germline V gene (reference sequence). The CDR3 totals 14 residues. Trimming pared 8 bases from V and 4 bases from J, leaving 12 bases between. In DNA, the CDR3 is TGTGCCAGCCCGGACAGACTTTATAATTCACCCCTCCACTTT. As protein: CASPDRLYNSPLHF.